These 24 T cell receptor beta chains share one sample of origin, sequenced in a study of blood T cell repertoires in COVID-19. Clones were sequenced by immunoSEQ multiplex PCR, and TCRdb holds only the in-frame ones, with some missing. The sample lists fewer than 200,000 clones, about 80% seen once, with approximately 8.7% in the top ten. The specimen was peripheral blood. These receptors came from a woman in her 70s with acute or convalescent COVID-19.

The rearrangement joins TRBV28 to TRBJ1-1; 7 positions match TRBD1. V was clipped by 6 bases and J by 4 bases; unmatched bases: 11. This CDR3 has 15 residues. Germline V lookup: CDR1 MDHEN, CDR2 SYDVKM. The CDR3 region is CASSPPRGHGTEAFF. DNA of the CDR3: TGTGCCAGCAGCCCACCGAGGGGGCATGGCACTGAAGCTTTCTTT.

This clone was observed a single time. The chain carries TRBV6-5 and TRBJ1-5, with TRBD1 matching 9 bases. Germline trimming cut 5 bases from V and 9 bases from J; bases unmatched to any gene: 8. The CDR3 has 14 amino acids. The germline gives CDR1 MNHEY, CDR2 SVGAGI. The CDR3 loop reads CASSPSDRGGPQHF. The DNA for the CDR3 is TGTGCCAGCAGTCCCTCGGACAGGGGTGGGCCCCAGCATTTT.

The chain couples TRBV7-8 to TRBJ1-1; D gene ambiguous. Germline CDR1 is SGHVS and CDR2 is FQNEAQ. The V end was cut by 2 bases, the J end by 4 bases, with 11 bases between. This CDR3 region has 14 residues. CDR3 coding DNA: TGTGCCAGCAGCTTAATGCCCGGGTCCACTGAAGCTTTCTTT. Amino acid sequence: CASSLMPGSTEAFF.

The genes are TRBV7-2 and TRBJ2-3, with 10 bases fitting TRBD2. Trimming cost V 4 bases and J 6 bases; bases outside gene matches: 4. In germline, CDR1 is SGHTA, CDR2 FQGNSA. The CDR3 totals 14 residues. In nucleotides, the CDR3 is TGTGCCAGCAGCTCCCATAGCGGGAGGGATACGCAGTATTTT. This encodes CASSSHSGRDTQYF.

The CDR3 DNA reads TGTGCCAGCAGGGGGAGCGGGGGGCGGACAGATACGCAGTATTTT. Residues: CASRGSGGRTDTQYF. This chain uses TRBV2 with TRBJ2-3, with 9 bases aligning to TRBD2. With 6 bases clipped from V and 3 bases from J, the junction kept 7 bases outside the gene matches. Germline V gene lookup returns CDR1 SNHLY and CDR2 FYNNEI. This CDR3 is built from 15 residues. Variable domain in full (rest from reference TRBV2 and TRBJ2-3): EPEVTQTPSHQVTQMGQEVILRCVPISNHLYFYWYRQILGQKVEFLVSFYNNEISEKSEIFDDQFSVERPDGSNFTLKIRSTKLEDSAMYFCASRGSGGRTDTQYFGPGTRLTVL.

The table lists this clone with a count of one. The chain links TRBV6-5 to TRBJ2-3; TRBD2 aligns across 7 bases. The junction had 4 bases not matched to a gene; V was cut back by 6 bases and J by 1 base. The length of the CDR3 is 14 residues. Germline V lookup: CDR1 MNHEY, CDR2 SVGAGI. The CDR3 reads CASRASGGTDTQYF. For the CDR3, the DNA is TGTGCCAGCAGAGCGAGCGGGGGCACAGATACGCAGTATTTT.

This chain connects TRBV6-6 to TRBJ1-2; unclear D gene. This CDR3 spans 14 amino acids. V gave up 2 bases and J gave up 4 bases, with 11 bases separating them. The germline V gene encodes CDR1 MNHNY and CDR2 SVGAGI (reference sequence). Written as DNA, the CDR3 is TGTGCCAGCAGTTACGGGTCAGGAACCTATGGCTACACCTTC. The encoded protein is CASSYGSGTYGYTF.

This chain connects TRBV6-2 or TRBV6-3 to TRBJ2-1, with D maybe TRBD2 (5 bases). Germline V gene lookup returns CDR1 MNHEY and CDR2 SVGEGT. Deletions cut 2 bases from V and 7 bases from J, with 27 bases between. The CDR3 length is 19 residues. CDR3: CASSYERTGVAGPANEQFF. The DNA of the CDR3 is TGTGCCAGCAGTTACGAGCGGACTGGGGTTGCCGGCCCAGCAAATGAGCAGTTCTTC.

The gene calls are TRBV6-5 and TRBJ2-2, with no clear D. V was pared by 0 bases and J by 4 bases, with 12 bases between. The CDR3 extends over 16 amino acids. Looked up from germline, CDR1 is MNHEY and CDR2 is SVGAGI. DNA of the CDR3: TGTGCCAGCAGTTACTCGCCTTCTGGGCCCACCGGGGAGCTGTTTTTT. This sequence encodes CASSYSPSGPTGELFF.

This chain joins TRBV28 and TRBJ2-3; 12 positions agree with TRBD2. J gave up 2 bases and V 3 bases, and 9 bases lay outside the gene matches. Germline V CDR1 and CDR2: MDHEN, SYDVKM. The CDR3 length is 18 residues. CDR3 bases: TGTGCCAGCAGTTTGCGGCTAGCGGGGGGGCATCCCACAGATACGCAGTATTTT. Protein sequence: CASSLRLAGGHPTDTQYF.

The chain links TRBV5-1 to TRBJ2-5, with TRBD2 matching 8 bases. The CDR3 spans 16 residues. J gave up 4 bases and V 0 bases, and 8 bases lay outside the gene matches. The V gene's germline CDR1 is SGHRS and CDR2 YFSETQ. The CDR3 protein is CASSLDIRGGVETQYF. CDR3 sequence (DNA): TGCGCCAGCAGCTTGGACATTCGGGGGGGCGTAGAGACCCAGTACTTC.

The CDR3 loop reads CASSPLYRGRETEAFF. For the CDR3, the DNA is TGTGCCAGCAGCCCTCTGTACAGGGGGCGAGAAACTGAAGCTTTCTTT. V gene TRBV7-6 combines with J gene TRBJ1-1; 9 bases agree with TRBD1. V trimming: 5 bases; J trimming: 5 bases; junction bases outside the gene matches: 12. CDR3 length: 16 residues. CDR1 and CDR2 (germline): SGHVS, FNYEAQ.

The chain recombines TRBV10-3 with TRBJ2-3; TRBD2 matches 7 bases. Trimming removed 7 bases from V and 1 base from J; junction bases left unmatched: 2. The CDR3 is made up of 13 amino acids. Germline lookup yields CDR1 ENHRY and CDR2 SYGVKD. This CDR3 is CAITAGGTDTQYF. The CDR3 DNA sequence: TGTGCCATCACTGCGGGGGGCACAGATACGCAGTATTTT.

This clone was seen a single time. The V and J genes are TRBV28 and TRBJ1-1; 7 bases line up with TRBD1. The germline V gene has CDR1 MDHEN and CDR2 SYDVKM. This CDR3 has 15 amino acids. V was clipped by 3 bases and J by 6 bases; unmatched bases: 10. The CDR3 DNA follows: TGTGCCAGCAGTTTCCTACAGGGGCTTGGCGCTGAAGCTTTCTTT. It encodes CASSFLQGLGAEAFF.

The rearrangement links TRBV5-1 to TRBJ2-3; possibly TRBD2 for D (5 bases). The CDR3 covers 16 residues. The ends were cut back, 4 bases at V and 1 base at J, with 16 bases in the middle. Germline V gene data show CDR1 as SGHRS and CDR2 as YFSETQ. The CDR3 DNA is TGCGCCAGCAGCGCTGAGGGAGACACCCGCACAGATACGCAGTATTTT. Protein sequence: CASSAEGDTRTDTQYF.

The rearrangement joins TRBV30 to TRBJ2-1, with TRBD2 matching 10 bases. The CDR3 consists of 15 residues. V dropped 5 bases and J dropped 4; count of bases not matched to a gene: 8. Per germline, CDR1 GTSNPN and CDR2 SVGIG (reference sequence). The CDR3 DNA reads TGTGCCTGGGACCCCCTAGCGGGAGCGTACAATGAGCAGTTCTTC. This gives the protein CAWDPLAGAYNEQFF.

The chain employs TRBV19 and TRBJ1-2; the match to TRBD1 covers 8 bases. This CDR3 contains 14 residues. CDR1 and CDR2 from the germline V gene are LNHDA and SQIVND (reference sequence). J gave up 7 bases and V 8 bases, and 12 bases lay outside the gene matches. CDR3 sequence (DNA): TGTGCCAGTGCACTCCTGGACAGGGCGTTTGGCTACACCTTC. Encoded protein: CASALLDRAFGYTF.

The table lists this clone with a few counts. J is TRBJ1-1 and V is TRBV7-2; the D gene is possibly TRBD1 (5 bases). CDR3 length: 14 amino acids. The V end was cut by 2 bases, the J end by 11 bases, with 18 bases between. Germline V lookup: CDR1 SGHTA, CDR2 FQGNSA. The CDR3 here is CASSLRTQSAGAFF. Written as DNA, the CDR3 is TGTGCCAGCAGCTTAAGGACACAATCAGCGGGGGCTTTCTTT. The variable domain in full, with the rest retrieved from reference TRBV7-2 and TRBJ1-1, is GAGVSQSPSNKVTEKGKDVELRCDPISGHTALYWYRQSLGQGLEFLIYFQGNSAPDKSGLPSDRFSAERTGGSVSTLTIQRTQQEDSAVYLCASSLRTQSAGAFFGQGTRLTVV.

The genes are TRBV6-5 and TRBJ1-4; 10 bases align to TRBD1. Germline lookup yields CDR1 MNHEY and CDR2 SVGAGI. V dropped 6 bases and J dropped 8; count of bases not matched to a gene: 3. This CDR3 has 13 amino acids. The CDR3 is CASRTGGMEKLFF. CDR3 in DNA: TGTGCCAGCAGGACAGGGGGCATGGAAAAACTGTTTTTT.

The rearrangement links TRBV7-9 to TRBJ2-1, with 12 bases matching TRBD2. This CDR3 spans 17 amino acids. V was pared by 5 bases and J by 2 bases, with 7 bases of the junction left unmatched. CDR1 and CDR2 (germline): SEHNR, FQNEAQ (reference sequence). The CDR3 loop is CASSTGLAGSPYNEQFF. The CDR3 DNA follows: TGTGCCAGCAGCACCGGACTAGCGGGGAGTCCCTACAATGAGCAGTTCTTC.

The rearrangement uses TRBV27 and TRBJ1-1, with D perhaps matching TRBD1 (6 bases). Germline CDR1 MNHEY, CDR2 SMNVEV (reference sequence). The V and J ends lost 0 bases and 1 base respectively, with 21 bases between them. The CDR3 runs to 19 residues. The CDR3 sequence is CASSLSRITGRVRNTEAFF. CDR3 nucleotides: TGTGCCAGCAGTTTATCGAGAATTACAGGGAGAGTTCGGAACACTGAAGCTTTCTTT.

The chain recombines TRBV11-3 with TRBJ2-2, with D possibly TRBD2 on 5 matching bases. Germline assignment: CDR1 SGHNT and CDR2 YENEEA. Trimming removed 2 bases from V and 11 bases from J, with 12 bases in between. CDR3 length: 13 residues. The CDR3 loop reads CASSLTGISELFF. Written as DNA, the CDR3 is TGTGCCAGCAGCTTAACGGGAATTAGTGAGCTGTTTTTT.

The gene calls are TRBV7-2 and TRBJ2-3; a weak D match, TRBD2 (5 bases). The length of the CDR3 is 15 residues. CDR1 and CDR2 from the germline V gene are SGHTA and FQGNSA. The V gene lost 4 bases and the J gene lost 0 bases, with 11 bases spanning the gap. Written as DNA, the CDR3 is TGTGCCAGCAGCTCAAGGCGGGCTAGCACAGATACGCAGTATTTT. Translation gives CASSSRRASTDTQYF. Looking up the rest from reference TRBV7-2 and TRBJ2-3 gives the full variable domain: GAGVSQSPSNKVTEKGKDVELRCDPISGHTALYWYRQSLGQGLEFLIYFQGNSAPDKSGLPSDRFSAERTGGSVSTLTIQRTQQEDSAVYLCASSSRRASTDTQYFGPGTRLTVL.

This clone was picked up one time. The gene calls are TRBV5-1 and TRBJ2-1; 7 positions match TRBD1. The CDR3 contains 13 residues. Germline lookup yields CDR1 SGHRS and CDR2 YFSETQ. Germline trimming cut 1 base from V and 6 bases from J; bases unmatched to any gene: 1. The CDR3 is CASSLPGGNEQFF. CDR3 nucleotides: TGCGCCAGCAGCTTGCCAGGGGGCAATGAGCAGTTCTTC.